These T cell receptor beta chains were read from a single sample in a study of CD8 T cells in ankylosing spondylitis. Each CDR3 protein is one row after TCRdb ran MiXCR on the 5' RACE reads. The repertoire has more than 150,000 distinct CDR3 sequences, 10% to 15% of them found once; the top ten carry about 10%. The source material was blood, either unsorted or a sorted T cell fraction (not recorded which). Receptors were obtained from a female donor with ankylosing spondylitis or in good health (not recorded which). Each CDR3 is given with its conserved first and last residue. D genes are given only for firm matches. Where a row states a size, it is once, few, many or the class of an expanded clone; other rows omit it.

d_gene: TRBD2
v_gene: TRBV7-2
abundance: many
j_gene: TRBJ2-2
CDR3nt: TGTGCCAGCAGCTTGCGGACTAGCGGGAGCCGGGGGAACACCGGGGAGCTGTTTTTT
CDR3aa: CASSLRTSGSRGNTGELFF

d_gene: .
v_gene: TRBV6-2/TRBV6-3
abundance: many
j_gene: TRBJ1-2
CDR3nt: TGTGCCAGCAGTTACACAAACGGGTTTGTCGGCTACACCTTC
CDR3aa: CASSYTNGFVGYTF

d_gene: TRBD1
v_gene: TRBV20-1
abundance: many
j_gene: TRBJ1-4
CDR3nt: TGCAGTGCTAGAGATACAGGGGGGAAAACTAATGAAAAACTGTTTTTT
CDR3aa: CSARDTGGKTNEKLFF

d_gene: .
v_gene: TRBV7-2
abundance: .
j_gene: TRBJ2-1
CDR3nt: TGTGCCAGCAGCTTAGAGGCGCCGCTGGGCAATGAGCAGTTCTTC
CDR3aa: CASSLEAPLGNEQFF

d_gene: TRBD2
v_gene: TRBV12-3/TRBV12-4
abundance: many
j_gene: TRBJ2-2
CDR3nt: TGTGCCAGCATCACTTCGCTAGCGGGAGGGTATACCGGGGAGCTGTTTTTT
CDR3aa: CASITSLAGGYTGELFF

d_gene: .
v_gene: TRBV7-9
abundance: .
j_gene: TRBJ2-3
CDR3nt: TGTGCCAGCACACTCCATGCCGGGAGCACAGATACGCAGTATTTT
CDR3aa: CASTLHAGSTDTQYF

d_gene: TRBD2
v_gene: TRBV5-1
abundance: few
j_gene: TRBJ2-1
CDR3nt: TGCGCCAGCAGGACTAGCGGGAGCTACTCCTACAATGAGCAGTTCTTC
CDR3aa: CASRTSGSYSYNEQFF

d_gene: TRBD1
v_gene: TRBV5-1
abundance: many
j_gene: TRBJ2-3
CDR3nt: TGCGCCAGCAGCTCCGCTGGCCCAGCAGGGGGAACTGATACGCAGTATTTT
CDR3aa: CASSSAGPAGGTDTQYF

d_gene: .
v_gene: TRBV20-1
abundance: many
j_gene: TRBJ1-1
CDR3nt: TGCAGTGCTTCCCGGACGGATTACACTGAAGCTTTCTTT
CDR3aa: CSASRTDYTEAFF

d_gene: .
v_gene: TRBV7-2
abundance: few
j_gene: TRBJ2-7
CDR3nt: TGTGCCAGCAGCTTAGCAGCGGTTTCCTACGAGCAGTACTTC
CDR3aa: CASSLAAVSYEQYF

d_gene: .
v_gene: TRBV7-9
abundance: many
j_gene: TRBJ1-4
CDR3nt: TGTGCCAGCAGCCAGATGGAGGTTGAAAAACTGTTTTTT
CDR3aa: CASSQMEVEKLFF

d_gene: .
v_gene: TRBV29-1
abundance: many
j_gene: TRBJ1-1
CDR3nt: TGCAGCGTTGTCAAGAGCGCAGGGCCGACTGAAGCTTTCTTT
CDR3aa: CSVVKSAGPTEAFF

d_gene: .
v_gene: TRBV6-2/TRBV6-3
abundance: .
j_gene: TRBJ2-2
CDR3nt: TGTGCCAGCAGTCTAACGTGGGGCGAGGCCGGGGAGCTGTTTTTT
CDR3aa: CASSLTWGEAGELFF

d_gene: .
v_gene: TRBV10-3
abundance: many
j_gene: TRBJ2-7
CDR3nt: TGTGCCATCAACAGCGGATCGATCTACGAGCAGTACTTC
CDR3aa: CAINSGSIYEQYF

d_gene: .
v_gene: TRBV20-1
abundance: many
j_gene: TRBJ2-1
CDR3nt: TGCAGTGCTATTAAGTCCGACCCCGATGAGCAGTTCTTC
CDR3aa: CSAIKSDPDEQFF

d_gene: TRBD2
v_gene: TRBV29-1
abundance: many
j_gene: TRBJ2-5
CDR3nt: TGCAGCGTTGACAGTTTAGGACTAGCGGTAGTCAGGACCCAGTACTTC
CDR3aa: CSVDSLGLAVVRTQYF

d_gene: TRBD2
v_gene: TRBV19
abundance: .
j_gene: TRBJ2-1
CDR3nt: TGTGCCAGTAGTACTACGATAGCGGGAGTCAATGAGCAGTTCTTC
CDR3aa: CASSTTIAGVNEQFF

d_gene: .
v_gene: TRBV6-1
abundance: few
j_gene: TRBJ2-7
CDR3nt: TGTGCCAGCAGTCCTATCAGGGGAGGAGGTACTGAGCAGTACTTC
CDR3aa: CASSPIRGGGTEQYF

d_gene: .
v_gene: TRBV12-3/TRBV12-4
abundance: .
j_gene: TRBJ1-5
CDR3nt: TGTGCCAGCACCACTTCTCAGGGGATAGGTCAGCCCCAGCATTTT
CDR3aa: CASTTSQGIGQPQHF

d_gene: .
v_gene: TRBV12-3/TRBV12-4
abundance: many
j_gene: TRBJ2-7
CDR3nt: TGTGCCAGCAGTAAATCTTACGAGCAGTACTTC
CDR3aa: CASSKSYEQYF

d_gene: .
v_gene: TRBV27
abundance: many
j_gene: TRBJ2-4
CDR3nt: TGTGCCAGCAGTTTAGGGACCAAAAACATTCAGTACTTC
CDR3aa: CASSLGTKNIQYF

d_gene: .
v_gene: TRBV20-1
abundance: .
j_gene: TRBJ2-2
CDR3nt: TGCAGTGCTCCGGTGGCGAACACCGGGGAGCTGTTTTTT
CDR3aa: CSAPVANTGELFF

d_gene: .
v_gene: TRBV7-2
abundance: many
j_gene: TRBJ2-2
CDR3nt: TGTGCCAGCAGCCAGGGGGGGGGAATAGCCGGGGAGCTGTTTTTT
CDR3aa: CASSQGGGIAGELFF

d_gene: TRBD1
v_gene: TRBV19
abundance: few
j_gene: TRBJ1-2
CDR3nt: TGTGCCAGTAGTGCCACAGGGGCGGAGAACTATGGCTACACCTTC
CDR3aa: CASSATGAENYGYTF

d_gene: .
v_gene: TRBV27
abundance: many
j_gene: TRBJ2-1
CDR3nt: TGTGCCAGCAGTTTGTTCCAGCGGACCGACAATGAGCAGTTCTTC
CDR3aa: CASSLFQRTDNEQFF

d_gene: TRBD2
v_gene: TRBV3-1
abundance: many
j_gene: TRBJ2-1
CDR3nt: TGTGCCAGCAGCCCGACTAGCATCGGTGAGCAGTTCTTC
CDR3aa: CASSPTSIGEQFF

d_gene: .
v_gene: TRBV6-5
abundance: many
j_gene: TRBJ2-6
CDR3nt: TGTGCCAGCAGTTACGAGGAGGGATCTGGGGCCAACGTCCTGACTTTC
CDR3aa: CASSYEEGSGANVLTF

d_gene: TRBD1
v_gene: TRBV12-3/TRBV12-4
abundance: many
j_gene: TRBJ2-3
CDR3nt: TGTGCCAGCAGTCCCAAGGGACAGCGCAGCTTTGATACGCAGTATTTT
CDR3aa: CASSPKGQRSFDTQYF

d_gene: TRBD2
v_gene: TRBV20-1
abundance: .
j_gene: TRBJ2-7
CDR3nt: TGCAGTGCTAAGTCGGGAGGGGGGTCCTACGAGCAGTACTTC
CDR3aa: CSAKSGGGSYEQYF

d_gene: .
v_gene: TRBV28
abundance: many
j_gene: TRBJ2-6
CDR3nt: TGTGCCAGCAGTTTGGCAGCTTCGGGGGCCAACGTCCTGACTTTC
CDR3aa: CASSLAASGANVLTF

d_gene: .
v_gene: TRBV13
abundance: many
j_gene: TRBJ2-1
CDR3nt: TGTGCCAGCAGCTTATTCGGCGGGTCCTACAATGAGCAGTTCTTC
CDR3aa: CASSLFGGSYNEQFF

d_gene: TRBD1
v_gene: TRBV12-3/TRBV12-4
abundance: few
j_gene: TRBJ2-2
CDR3nt: TGTGCCAGCAGTTTAGCGCGGGCGGGACAGGAGGACACCGGGGAGCTGTTTTTT
CDR3aa: CASSLARAGQEDTGELFF

d_gene: TRBD2
v_gene: TRBV28
abundance: .
j_gene: TRBJ2-7
CDR3nt: TGTGCCACCCTTGGGACTAGCTATGGCGAGCAGTACTTC
CDR3aa: CATLGTSYGEQYF

d_gene: .
v_gene: TRBV5-1
abundance: many
j_gene: TRBJ2-2
CDR3nt: TGCGCCAGCAGCTTGAGGGGAGGCGGTACCGGGGAGCTGTTTTTT
CDR3aa: CASSLRGGGTGELFF

d_gene: .
v_gene: TRBV28
abundance: few
j_gene: TRBJ1-6
CDR3nt: TGTGCCAGCAGTTTAGAGGAGGGGAATTCACCCCTCCACTTT
CDR3aa: CASSLEEGNSPLHF

d_gene: .
v_gene: TRBV13
abundance: many
j_gene: TRBJ2-7
CDR3nt: TGTGCCAGCAGCTTGGGGGGTTCGAGGTACTACGAGCAGTACTTC
CDR3aa: CASSLGGSRYYEQYF

d_gene: .
v_gene: TRBV7-9
abundance: .
j_gene: TRBJ2-1
CDR3nt: TGTGCCAGCAGCTCCCTGGGCAGAGACAATGAGCAGTTCTTC
CDR3aa: CASSSLGRDNEQFF

d_gene: .
v_gene: TRBV20-1
abundance: .
j_gene: TRBJ2-1
CDR3nt: TGCAGTGCTAGAGCAGGCGGGTACAATGTGCAGTTCTTC
CDR3aa: CSARAGGYNVQFF

d_gene: .
v_gene: TRBV20-1
abundance: .
j_gene: TRBJ2-5
CDR3nt: TGCAGTGCTAGAGAAAAACAAGTACAAGAGACCCAGTACTTC
CDR3aa: CSAREKQVQETQYF

d_gene: .
v_gene: TRBV4-1
abundance: many
j_gene: TRBJ2-2
CDR3nt: TGCGCCAGCAGCCAAGTTTTTGGACAGCTCCCCGGGGAGCTGTTTTTT
CDR3aa: CASSQVFGQLPGELFF

d_gene: .
v_gene: TRBV27
abundance: many
j_gene: TRBJ2-7
CDR3nt: TGTGCCAGCAGCCAAAACCAGTTAGGCGAGCAGTACTTC
CDR3aa: CASSQNQLGEQYF

d_gene: TRBD2
v_gene: TRBV20-1
abundance: .
j_gene: TRBJ2-2
CDR3nt: TGCAGTGCTAGAGATCCGTCCGTAGGACTAGTGAACACCGGGGAGCTGTTTTTT
CDR3aa: CSARDPSVGLVNTGELFF

d_gene: TRBD2
v_gene: TRBV5-1
abundance: many
j_gene: TRBJ2-1
CDR3nt: TGCGCCAGCAGCTCACACGGCGGGAGCGCCTACAATGAGCAGTTCTTC
CDR3aa: CASSSHGGSAYNEQFF

d_gene: TRBD1
v_gene: TRBV5-8
abundance: .
j_gene: TRBJ1-1
CDR3nt: TGTGCCAGCAGCTTCTCCGGGACAGGGGCGAACACTGAAGCTTTCTTT
CDR3aa: CASSFSGTGANTEAFF

d_gene: .
v_gene: TRBV30
abundance: many
j_gene: TRBJ2-7
CDR3nt: TGTGCCTGGAGTGAGAACTACGAGCAGTACTTC
CDR3aa: CAWSENYEQYF

d_gene: .
v_gene: TRBV29-1
abundance: many
j_gene: TRBJ1-5
CDR3nt: TGCAGCGTTGGGGCAGGGAGTTGGGATCAGCCCCAGCATTTT
CDR3aa: CSVGAGSWDQPQHF

d_gene: .
v_gene: TRBV24-1
abundance: few
j_gene: TRBJ2-7
CDR3nt: TGTGCCACCAGTCCGAGGGTTCAGGAGCAGTACTTC
CDR3aa: CATSPRVQEQYF

d_gene: .
v_gene: TRBV29-1
abundance: few
j_gene: TRBJ1-5
CDR3nt: TGCAGCGTTACCCCCGGAGGCAATCAGCCCCAGCATTTT
CDR3aa: CSVTPGGNQPQHF

d_gene: TRBD1
v_gene: TRBV6-1
abundance: many
j_gene: TRBJ1-5
CDR3nt: TGTGCCAGCAGCCTGGGACAGCTCAATCAGCCCCAGCATTTT
CDR3aa: CASSLGQLNQPQHF

d_gene: .
v_gene: TRBV5-4
abundance: .
j_gene: TRBJ2-3
CDR3nt: TGTGCCAGCAGCTTCCCGGGAGTTCTCATCAACACAGATACGCAGTATTTT
CDR3aa: CASSFPGVLINTDTQYF

d_gene: TRBD1
v_gene: TRBV7-9
abundance: few
j_gene: TRBJ2-2
CDR3nt: TGTGCCAGCAGCTTATGGACAGGGGACGGGGAGCTGTTTTTT
CDR3aa: CASSLWTGDGELFF

d_gene: .
v_gene: TRBV28
abundance: many
j_gene: TRBJ1-2
CDR3nt: TGTGCCAGCACCGCCGGGGGGTCGCACAAAAACTATGGCTACACCTTC
CDR3aa: CASTAGGSHKNYGYTF

d_gene: .
v_gene: TRBV29-1
abundance: many
j_gene: TRBJ1-1
CDR3nt: TGCAGCGTTATCGGAGGGAGCACTGAAGCTTTCTTT
CDR3aa: CSVIGGSTEAFF

d_gene: .
v_gene: TRBV2
abundance: many
j_gene: TRBJ1-1
CDR3nt: TGTGCCAGCAGTGATCGAAACACTGAAGCTTTCTTT
CDR3aa: CASSDRNTEAFF